Detailed here is one T cell receptor beta chain. With 60 Vbeta and 13 Jbeta primers, the PCR was carried out. Libraries were prepared by immunoSEQ multiplex PCR; TCRdb keeps only in-frame clonotypes and omits some of them. The repertoire holds more than 80,000 clones, approximately 86% seen once, with approximately 10% in the top ten. The data were obtained in a study of cytomegalovirus exposure and HLA in healthy donors. The V gene's germline CDR1 is MNHEY and CDR2 SMNVEV (reference sequence). The CDR3 loop spans 13 amino acids. Trimming at V came to 5 bases and at J to 7 bases, leaving 5 bases not matched to a gene.

The sample comprised PBMCs. The origin of this receptor is a man younger than 40 in good health and CMV-seropositive. The V gene is TRBV27, the J gene TRBJ2-1, with 7 bases that match TRBD1. CDR3 DNA sequence: TGTGCCAGCAGTCGATACAGGGGAAATGAGCAGTTCTTC. Translating it yields CASSRYRGNEQFF.